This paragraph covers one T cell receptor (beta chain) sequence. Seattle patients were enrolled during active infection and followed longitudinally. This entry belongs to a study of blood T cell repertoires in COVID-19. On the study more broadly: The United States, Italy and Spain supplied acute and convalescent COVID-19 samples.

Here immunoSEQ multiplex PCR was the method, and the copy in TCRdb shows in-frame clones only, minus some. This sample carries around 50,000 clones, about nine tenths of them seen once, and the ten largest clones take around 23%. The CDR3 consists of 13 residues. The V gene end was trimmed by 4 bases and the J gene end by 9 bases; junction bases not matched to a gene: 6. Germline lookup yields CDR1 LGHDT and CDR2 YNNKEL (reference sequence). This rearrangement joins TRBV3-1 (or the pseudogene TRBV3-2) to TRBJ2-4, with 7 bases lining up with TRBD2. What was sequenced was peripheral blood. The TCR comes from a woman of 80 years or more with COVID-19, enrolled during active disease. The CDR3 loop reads CASSPISGGIQYF. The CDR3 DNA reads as TGTGCCAGCAGCCCCATTTCGGGGGGCATTCAGTACTTC.